Each of the 9 T cell receptor beta chains below was sequenced from the same sample in a study of cytomegalovirus exposure and HLA in healthy donors. In the PCR, 60 Vbeta and 13 Jbeta primers were used. Sequencing was performed with immunoSEQ multiplex PCR; in TCRdb, only in-frame clones are kept and a portion is missing. The sample lists roughly 82,000 clones, approximately 81% occurring once. The source material was PBMCs. Every receptor here comes from a woman between 45 and 65 years old in good health and CMV-seropositive.

This sequence joins TRBV29-1 and TRBJ2-5; tentatively, D is TRBD1 (7 bases). The J call is in doubt because the DNA end fits TRBJ2-7 better. The germline V gene has CDR1 SQVTM and CDR2 ANQGSEA. CDR3 length: 13 amino acids. CDR3 nucleotide sequence: TGCAGCGTGCGGGACAGTGACTCCTACGAGCAGTACTTC. Encoded protein: CSVRDSDSYEQYF.

The rearrangement uses TRBV30 and TRBJ1-1; TRBD1 aligns across 10 bases. The germline CDR1 and CDR2 sequences are GTSNPN and SVGIG (reference sequence). With 3 bases clipped from V and 6 bases from J, the junction kept 7 bases outside the gene matches. CDR3 size: 14 residues. The CDR3 DNA reads as TGTGCCTGGAGAAGGACAGGGGGGCTAGCTGAAGCTTTCTTT. As protein: CAWRRTGGLAEAFF.

The chain is built from TRBV5-1 and TRBJ2-7, with 14 bases fitting TRBD2. Losses at the gene ends were 6 bases for V and 5 bases for J; bases not matched to a gene: 7. The CDR3 extends over 15 amino acids. From germline, CDR1 is SGHRS and CDR2 YFSETQ. CDR3 region: CASTQGTSGSHEQYF. In DNA, the CDR3 is TGCGCCAGCACCCAGGGGACTAGCGGGAGTCACGAGCAGTACTTC.

The V call is TRBV13, the J call TRBJ1-1; D is unclear. V was trimmed by 7 bases and J by 4 bases, leaving 13 bases between them. The CDR3 runs to 13 residues. CDR1 PRHDT and CDR2 FYEKMQ come from the germline V gene (reference sequence). The CDR3 coding sequence is TGTGCCAGCACCCACGGCTGGAGCACTGAAGCTTTCTTT. Residues: CASTHGWSTEAFF.

The J gene is TRBJ2-3, the V gene TRBV29-1; 15 nucleotides agree with TRBD2. Looked up from germline, CDR1 is SQVTM and CDR2 is ANQGSEA. V was pared by 5 bases and J by 5 bases, with 5 bases of the junction left unmatched. This CDR3 has 15 residues. This CDR3 reads CSVSRTSGRGDTQYF. The CDR3 nucleotides are TGCAGCGTTTCCCGGACTAGCGGGAGGGGAGATACGCAGTATTTT.

The CDR3 spells CASSRTGGNTGELFF. In DNA, the CDR3 is TGTGCCAGCAGCCGGACAGGGGGGAACACCGGGGAGCTGTTTTTT. The chain links TRBV7-9 to TRBJ2-2, with TRBD1 matching 10 bases. The V gene end was trimmed by 5 bases and the J gene end by 1 base; junction bases not matched to a gene: 1. The germline V gene has CDR1 SEHNR and CDR2 FQNEAQ (reference sequence). This CDR3 comprises 15 residues.

In this sample, this clone turned up a few times. The chain employs TRBV2 and TRBJ1-2; 8 nucleotides align to TRBD1. V shed 6 bases, J shed 7 bases, and the junction held 10 bases outside the gene matches. The CDR3 consists of 14 residues. CDR1 is SNHLY and CDR2 is FYNNEI in the germline V gene. The CDR3: CASRRETGASGYTF. The CDR3, as DNA: TGTGCCAGCAGGAGAGAGACAGGGGCGAGTGGCTACACCTTC.

This chain joins TRBV6-5 and TRBJ2-1; 7 bases map to TRBD1. Germline CDR1 is MNHEY and CDR2 is SVGAGI. V lost 6 bases and J lost 4; bases outside the gene matches: 6. CDR3 length: 14 amino acids. CDR3 loop: CASSVSGQYNEQFF. The CDR3 coding sequence is TGTGCCAGCAGCGTCTCGGGACAGTACAATGAGCAGTTCTTC.

This chain connects TRBV5-4 to TRBJ2-2, with D maybe TRBD2 (5 bases). The CDR3 has 14 amino acids. From germline, CDR1 is SGHNT and CDR2 YYREEE (reference sequence). Trimming took 4 bases from V and 4 from J, leaving 11 bases between them. The CDR3 loop reads CASSPGGRTGELFF. CDR3 DNA: TGTGCCAGCAGCCCCGGAGGCCGCACCGGGGAGCTGTTTTTT.